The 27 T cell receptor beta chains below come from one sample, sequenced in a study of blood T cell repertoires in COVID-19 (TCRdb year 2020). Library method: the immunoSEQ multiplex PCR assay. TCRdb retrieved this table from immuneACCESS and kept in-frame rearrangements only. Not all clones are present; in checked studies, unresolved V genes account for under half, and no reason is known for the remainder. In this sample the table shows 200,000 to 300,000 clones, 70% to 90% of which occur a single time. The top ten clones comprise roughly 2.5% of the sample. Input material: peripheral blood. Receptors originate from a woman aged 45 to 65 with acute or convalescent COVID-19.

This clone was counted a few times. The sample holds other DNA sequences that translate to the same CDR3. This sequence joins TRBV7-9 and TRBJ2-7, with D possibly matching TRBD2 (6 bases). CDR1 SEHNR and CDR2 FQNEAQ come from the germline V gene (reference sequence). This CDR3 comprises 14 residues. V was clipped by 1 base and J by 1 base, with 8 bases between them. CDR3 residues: CASSLGGGSYEQYF. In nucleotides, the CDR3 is TGTGCCAGCAGCTTAGGGGGAGGTTCCTACGAGCAGTACTTC.

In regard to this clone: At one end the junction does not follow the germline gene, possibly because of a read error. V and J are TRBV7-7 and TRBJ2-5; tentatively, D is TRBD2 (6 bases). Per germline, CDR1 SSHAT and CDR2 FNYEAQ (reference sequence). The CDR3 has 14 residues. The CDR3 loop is CASSLELARETQYF. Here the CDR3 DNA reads TGTGCTAGCAGCTTAGAGCTAGCGCGGGAGACCCAGTACTTC. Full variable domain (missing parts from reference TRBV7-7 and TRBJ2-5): GAGVSQSPRYKVTKRGQDVTLRCDPISSHATLYWYQQALGQGPEFLTYFNYEAQPDKSGLPSDRFSAERPEGSISTLTIQRTEQRDSAMYRCASSLELARETQYFGPGTRLLVL.

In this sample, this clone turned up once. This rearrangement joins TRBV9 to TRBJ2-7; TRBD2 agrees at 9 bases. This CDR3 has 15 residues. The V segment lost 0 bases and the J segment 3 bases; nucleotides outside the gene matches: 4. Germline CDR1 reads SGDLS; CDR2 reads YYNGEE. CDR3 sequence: CASSVGGTSSYEQYF. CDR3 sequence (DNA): TGTGCCAGCAGCGTAGGTGGGACTAGCAGCTACGAGCAGTACTTC.

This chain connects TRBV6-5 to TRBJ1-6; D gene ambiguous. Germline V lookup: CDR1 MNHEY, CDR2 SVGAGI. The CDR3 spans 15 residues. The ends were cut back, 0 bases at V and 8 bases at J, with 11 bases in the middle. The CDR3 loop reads CASSYSHLADSPLHF. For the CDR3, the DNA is TGTGCCAGCAGTTACTCTCACCTGGCGGATTCACCCCTCCACTTT.

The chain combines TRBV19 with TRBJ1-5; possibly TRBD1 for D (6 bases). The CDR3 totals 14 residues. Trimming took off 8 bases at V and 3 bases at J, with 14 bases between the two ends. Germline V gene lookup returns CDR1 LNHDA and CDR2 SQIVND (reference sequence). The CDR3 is CASQVDSLNQPQHF. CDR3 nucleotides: TGTGCCAGTCAAGTGGACAGCCTCAATCAGCCCCAGCATTTT.

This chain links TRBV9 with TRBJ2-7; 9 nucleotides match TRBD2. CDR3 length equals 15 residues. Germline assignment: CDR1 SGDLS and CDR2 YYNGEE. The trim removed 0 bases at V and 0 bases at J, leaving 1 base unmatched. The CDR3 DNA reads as TGTGCCAGCAGCGTAGGGACTAGCGACTCCTACGAGCAGTACTTC. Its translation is CASSVGTSDSYEQYF.

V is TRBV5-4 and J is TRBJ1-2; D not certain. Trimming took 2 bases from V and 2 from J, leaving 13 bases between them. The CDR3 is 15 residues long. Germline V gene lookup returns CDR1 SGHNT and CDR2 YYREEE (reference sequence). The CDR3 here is CASSFAGLSNYGYTF. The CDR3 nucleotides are TGTGCCAGCAGCTTCGCGGGCCTCTCCAACTATGGCTACACCTTC.

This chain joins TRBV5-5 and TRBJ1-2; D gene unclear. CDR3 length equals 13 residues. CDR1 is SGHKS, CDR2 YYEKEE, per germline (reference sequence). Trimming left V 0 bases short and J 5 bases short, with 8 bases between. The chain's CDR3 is CASSLDYGYGYTF. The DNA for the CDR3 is TGTGCCAGCAGCTTGGATTACGGGTATGGCTACACCTTC.

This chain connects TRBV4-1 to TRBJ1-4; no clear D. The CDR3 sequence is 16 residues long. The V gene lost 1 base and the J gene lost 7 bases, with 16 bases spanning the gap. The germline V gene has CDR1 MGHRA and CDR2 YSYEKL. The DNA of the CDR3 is TGCGCCAGCAGCCAAGCGCGCGGGATAGGGAGTGAAAAACTGTTTTTT. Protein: CASSQARGIGSEKLFF.

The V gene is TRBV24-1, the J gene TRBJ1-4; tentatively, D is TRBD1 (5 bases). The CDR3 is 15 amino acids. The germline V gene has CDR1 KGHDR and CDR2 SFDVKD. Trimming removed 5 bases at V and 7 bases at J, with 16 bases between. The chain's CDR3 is CATSATAGELEKLFF. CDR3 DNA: TGTGCCACCAGTGCCACCGCGGGGGAACTTGAAAAACTGTTTTTT.

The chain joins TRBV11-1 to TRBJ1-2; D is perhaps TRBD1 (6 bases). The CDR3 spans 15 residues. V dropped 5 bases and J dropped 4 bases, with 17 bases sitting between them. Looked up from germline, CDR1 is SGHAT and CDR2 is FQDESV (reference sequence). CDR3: CASSPRQEKGYGYTF. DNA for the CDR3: TGTGCCAGCAGCCCCAGACAGGAGAAGGGCTATGGCTACACCTTC.

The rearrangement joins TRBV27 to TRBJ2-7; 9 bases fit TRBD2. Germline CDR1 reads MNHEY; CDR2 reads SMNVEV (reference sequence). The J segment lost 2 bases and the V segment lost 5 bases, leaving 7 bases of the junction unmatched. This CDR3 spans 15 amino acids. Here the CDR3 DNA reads TGTGCCAGCAGTCTCGGACTAGCGTTAACCTACGAGCAGTACTTC. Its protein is CASSLGLALTYEQYF.

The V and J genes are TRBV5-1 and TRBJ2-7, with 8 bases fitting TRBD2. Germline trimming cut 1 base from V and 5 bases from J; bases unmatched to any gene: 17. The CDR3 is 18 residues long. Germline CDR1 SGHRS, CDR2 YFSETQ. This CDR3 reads CASSLSGPWSGGVNEQYF. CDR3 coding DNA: TGCGCCAGCAGCTTGTCAGGACCCTGGTCGGGGGGGGTGAACGAGCAGTACTTC.

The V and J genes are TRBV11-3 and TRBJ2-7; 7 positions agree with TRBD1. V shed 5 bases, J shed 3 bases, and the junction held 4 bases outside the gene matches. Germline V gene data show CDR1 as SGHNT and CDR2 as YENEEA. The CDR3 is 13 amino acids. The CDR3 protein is CASSRGQFYEQYF. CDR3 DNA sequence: TGTGCCAGCAGCCGGGGACAGTTCTACGAGCAGTACTTC.

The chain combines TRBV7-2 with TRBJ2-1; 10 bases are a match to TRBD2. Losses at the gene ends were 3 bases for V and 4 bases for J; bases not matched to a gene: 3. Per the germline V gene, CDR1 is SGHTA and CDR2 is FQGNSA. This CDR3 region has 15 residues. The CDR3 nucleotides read TGTGCCAGCAGCTTCCCACTAGCGGGGTACAATGAGCAGTTCTTC. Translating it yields CASSFPLAGYNEQFF.

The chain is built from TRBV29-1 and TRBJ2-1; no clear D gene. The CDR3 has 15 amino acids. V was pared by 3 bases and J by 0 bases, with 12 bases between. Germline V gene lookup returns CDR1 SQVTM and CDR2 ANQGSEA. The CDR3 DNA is TGCAGCGTTGAGGTAACAGAGAGCTCCTACAATGAGCAGTTCTTC. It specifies CSVEVTESSYNEQFF.

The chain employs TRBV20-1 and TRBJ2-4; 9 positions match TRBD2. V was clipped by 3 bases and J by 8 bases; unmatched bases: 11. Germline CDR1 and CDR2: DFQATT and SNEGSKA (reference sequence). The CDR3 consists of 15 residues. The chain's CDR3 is CSASLGSGRGDIQYF. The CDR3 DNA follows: TGCAGTGCTAGTTTGGGTAGCGGGAGAGGGGACATTCAGTACTTC.

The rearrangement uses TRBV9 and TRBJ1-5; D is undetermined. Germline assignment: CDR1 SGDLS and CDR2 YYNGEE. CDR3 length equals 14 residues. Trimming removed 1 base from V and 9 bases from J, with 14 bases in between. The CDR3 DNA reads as TGTGCCAGCAGCGTACGTACGGACTTAGGGCCCCAGCATTTT. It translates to CASSVRTDLGPQHF. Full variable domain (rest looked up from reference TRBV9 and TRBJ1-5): DSGVTQTPKHLITATGQRVTLRCSPRSGDLSVYWYQQSLDQGLQFLIQYYNGEERAKGNILERFSAQQFPDLHSELNLSSLELGDSALYFCASSVRTDLGPQHFGDGTRLSIL.

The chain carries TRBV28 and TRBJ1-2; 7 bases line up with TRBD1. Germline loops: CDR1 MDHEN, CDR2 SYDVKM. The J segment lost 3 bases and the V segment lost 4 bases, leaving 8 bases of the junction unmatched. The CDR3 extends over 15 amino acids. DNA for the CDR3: TGTGCCAGCAGTTCCAAGGGGGCGCCTGACTATGGCTACACCTTC. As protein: CASSSKGAPDYGYTF.

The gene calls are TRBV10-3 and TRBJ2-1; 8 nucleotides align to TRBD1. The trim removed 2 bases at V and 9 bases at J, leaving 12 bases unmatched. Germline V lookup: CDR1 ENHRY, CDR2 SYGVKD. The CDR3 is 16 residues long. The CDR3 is CAISEDWGRGHGEQFF. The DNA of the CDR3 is TGTGCCATCAGTGAGGATTGGGGCAGGGGGCATGGTGAGCAGTTCTTC.

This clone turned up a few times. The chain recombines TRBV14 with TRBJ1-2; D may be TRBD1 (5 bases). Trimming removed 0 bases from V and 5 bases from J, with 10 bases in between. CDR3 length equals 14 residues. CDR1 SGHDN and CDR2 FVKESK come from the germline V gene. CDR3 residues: CASSQDLQVYGYTF. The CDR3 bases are TGTGCCAGCAGCCAAGATCTACAGGTGTATGGCTACACCTTC.

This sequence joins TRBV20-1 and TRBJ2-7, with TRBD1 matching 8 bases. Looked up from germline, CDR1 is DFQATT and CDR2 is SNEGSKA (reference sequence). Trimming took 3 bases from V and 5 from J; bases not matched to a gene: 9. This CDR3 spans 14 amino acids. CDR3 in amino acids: CSASGQGFKNEQYF. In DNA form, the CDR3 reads TGCAGTGCTAGTGGACAGGGCTTTAAAAACGAGCAGTACTTC.

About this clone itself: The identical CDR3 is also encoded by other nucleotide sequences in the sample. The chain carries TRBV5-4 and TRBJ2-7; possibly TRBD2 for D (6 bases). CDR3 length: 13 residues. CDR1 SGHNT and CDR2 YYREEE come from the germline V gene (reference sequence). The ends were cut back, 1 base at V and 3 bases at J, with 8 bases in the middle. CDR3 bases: TGTGCCAGCAGCTTGACTAGCAGCTACGAGCAGTACTTC. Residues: CASSLTSSYEQYF.

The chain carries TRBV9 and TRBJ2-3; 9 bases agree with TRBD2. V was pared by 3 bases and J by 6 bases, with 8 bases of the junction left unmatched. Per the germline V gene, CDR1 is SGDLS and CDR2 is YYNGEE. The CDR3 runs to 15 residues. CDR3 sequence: CASSARSGSRDTQYF. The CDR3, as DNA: TGTGCCAGCAGCGCCCGTAGCGGGAGTAGGGATACGCAGTATTTT.

As DNA, the CDR3 is TGTGCCAGCAGTCCGACAGGGGATGGCTACACCTTC. Its translation is CASSPTGDGYTF. This chain links TRBV6-2 or TRBV6-3 with TRBJ1-2; 8 bases line up with TRBD1. The V and J ends lost 5 bases and 6 bases, in that order; junction bases with no gene match: 2. CDR1 is MNHEY, CDR2 SVGEGT, per germline. CDR3 length: 12 residues.

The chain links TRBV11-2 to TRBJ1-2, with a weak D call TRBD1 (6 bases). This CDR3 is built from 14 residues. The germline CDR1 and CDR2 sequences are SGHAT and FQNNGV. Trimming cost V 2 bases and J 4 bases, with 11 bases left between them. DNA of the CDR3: TGTGCCAGCAGCTTATCCGGACAGAGCTATGGCTACACCTTC. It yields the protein CASSLSGQSYGYTF.

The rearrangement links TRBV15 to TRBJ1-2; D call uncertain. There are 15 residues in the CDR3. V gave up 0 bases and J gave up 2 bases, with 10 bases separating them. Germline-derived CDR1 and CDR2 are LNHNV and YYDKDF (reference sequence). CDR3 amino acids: CATSRESGVNYGYTF. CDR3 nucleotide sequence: TGTGCCACCAGCAGAGAATCCGGAGTGAACTATGGCTACACCTTC.